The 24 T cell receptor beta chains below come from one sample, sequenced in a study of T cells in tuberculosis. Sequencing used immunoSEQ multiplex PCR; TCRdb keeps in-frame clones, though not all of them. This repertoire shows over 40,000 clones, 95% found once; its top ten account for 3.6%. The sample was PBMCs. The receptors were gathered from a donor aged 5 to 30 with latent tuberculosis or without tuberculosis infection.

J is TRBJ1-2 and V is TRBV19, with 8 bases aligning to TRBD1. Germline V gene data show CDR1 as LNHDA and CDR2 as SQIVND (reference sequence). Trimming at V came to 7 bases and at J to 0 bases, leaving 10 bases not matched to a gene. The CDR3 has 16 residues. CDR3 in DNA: TGTGCCAGTAACTCACCGGGACAGGATGCTAACTATGGCTACACCTTC. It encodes CASNSPGQDANYGYTF.

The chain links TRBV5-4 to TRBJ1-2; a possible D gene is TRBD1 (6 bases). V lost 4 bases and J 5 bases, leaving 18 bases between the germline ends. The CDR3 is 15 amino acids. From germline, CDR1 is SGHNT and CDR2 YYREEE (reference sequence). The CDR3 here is CASSPRTDSSYGYTF. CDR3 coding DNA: TGTGCCAGCAGCCCGAGGACAGACAGTAGTTATGGCTACACCTTC.

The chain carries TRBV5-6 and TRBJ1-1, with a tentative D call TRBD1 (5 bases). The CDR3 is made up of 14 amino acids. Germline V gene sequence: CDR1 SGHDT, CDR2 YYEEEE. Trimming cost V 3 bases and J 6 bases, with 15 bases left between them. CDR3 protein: CASSWGPPGAEAFF. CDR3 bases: TGTGCCAGCAGCTGGGGTCCTCCGGGGGCTGAAGCTTTCTTT. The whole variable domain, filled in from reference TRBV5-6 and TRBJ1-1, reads DAGVTQSPTHLIKTRGQQVTLRCSPKSGHDTVSWYQQALGQGPQFIFQYYEEEERQRGNFPDRFSGHQFPNYSSELNVNALLLGDSALYLCASSWGPPGAEAFFGQGTRLTVV.

As DNA, the CDR3 is TGCGCCAGCAGCCATCCTTTTTTGGGAAACACCATATATTTT. As protein: CASSHPFLGNTIYF. The chain employs TRBV4-1 and TRBJ1-3; D unresolved. CDR3 length equals 14 residues. The V end was cut by 3 bases, the J end by 4 bases, with 10 bases between. Germline V gene sequence: CDR1 MGHRA, CDR2 YSYEKL.

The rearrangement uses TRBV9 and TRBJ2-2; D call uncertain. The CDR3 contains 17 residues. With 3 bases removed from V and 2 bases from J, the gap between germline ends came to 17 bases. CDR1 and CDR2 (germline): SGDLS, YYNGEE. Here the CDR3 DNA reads TGTGCCAGCAGCGCCTCGCCTAAGCGACGAAACACCGGGGAGCTGTTTTTT. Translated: CASSASPKRRNTGELFF.

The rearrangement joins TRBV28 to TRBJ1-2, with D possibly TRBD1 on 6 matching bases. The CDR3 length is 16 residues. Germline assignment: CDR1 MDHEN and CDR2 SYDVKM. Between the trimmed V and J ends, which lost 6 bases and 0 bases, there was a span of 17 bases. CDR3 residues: CASSSTDRLSNYGYTF. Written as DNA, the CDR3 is TGTGCCAGCAGCTCCACCGACAGGTTGTCTAACTATGGCTACACCTTC.

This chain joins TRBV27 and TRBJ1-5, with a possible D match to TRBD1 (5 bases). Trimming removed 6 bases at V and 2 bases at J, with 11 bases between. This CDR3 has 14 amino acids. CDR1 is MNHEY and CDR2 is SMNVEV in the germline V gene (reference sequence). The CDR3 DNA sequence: TGTGCCAGCAGGGGGGGGACGCGCAATCAGCCCCAGCATTTT. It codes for CASRGGTRNQPQHF.

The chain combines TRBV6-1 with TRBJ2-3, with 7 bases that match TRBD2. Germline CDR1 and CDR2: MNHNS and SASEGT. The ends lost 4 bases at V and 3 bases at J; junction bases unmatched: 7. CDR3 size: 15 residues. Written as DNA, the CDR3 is TGTGCCAGCAGTGGCGGGAGAGGGTTGACAGATACGCAGTATTTT. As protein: CASSGGRGLTDTQYF.

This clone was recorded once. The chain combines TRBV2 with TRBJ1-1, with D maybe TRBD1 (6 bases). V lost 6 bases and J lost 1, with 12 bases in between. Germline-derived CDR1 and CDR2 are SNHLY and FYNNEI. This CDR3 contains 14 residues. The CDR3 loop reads CASRIQGPNTEAFF. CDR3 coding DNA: TGTGCCAGCAGGATACAGGGCCCGAACACTGAAGCTTTCTTT.

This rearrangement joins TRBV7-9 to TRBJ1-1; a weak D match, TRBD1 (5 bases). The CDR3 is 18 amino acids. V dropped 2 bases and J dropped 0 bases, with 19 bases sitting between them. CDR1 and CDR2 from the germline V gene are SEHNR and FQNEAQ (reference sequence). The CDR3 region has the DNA TGTGCCAGCAGCTTAATTAGGGAGGGGACCACCATGAACACTGAAGCTTTCTTT. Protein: CASSLIREGTTMNTEAFF.

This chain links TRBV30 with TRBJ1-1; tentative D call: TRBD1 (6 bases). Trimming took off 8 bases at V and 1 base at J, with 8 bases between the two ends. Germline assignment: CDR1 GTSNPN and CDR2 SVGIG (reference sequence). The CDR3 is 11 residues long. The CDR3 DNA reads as TGTGCCGGGGGGGCGAACACTGAAGCTTTCTTT. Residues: CAGGANTEAFF. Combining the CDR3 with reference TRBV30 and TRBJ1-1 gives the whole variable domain SQTIHQWPATLVQPVGSPLSLECTVEGTSNPNLYWYRQAAGRGLQLLFYSVGIGQISSEVPQNLSASRPQDRQFILSSKKLLLSDSGFYLCAGGANTEAFFGQGTRLTVV.

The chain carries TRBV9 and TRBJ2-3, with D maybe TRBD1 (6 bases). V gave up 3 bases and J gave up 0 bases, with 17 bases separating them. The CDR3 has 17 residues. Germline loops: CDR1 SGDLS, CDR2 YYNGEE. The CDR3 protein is CASSAPIDGTSTDTQYF. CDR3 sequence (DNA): TGTGCCAGCAGCGCGCCGATTGACGGGACAAGCACAGATACGCAGTATTTT.

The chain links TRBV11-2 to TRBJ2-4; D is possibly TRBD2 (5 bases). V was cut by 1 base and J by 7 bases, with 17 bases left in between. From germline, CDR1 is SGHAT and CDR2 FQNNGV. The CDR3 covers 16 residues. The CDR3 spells CASSLGVSSGGNIQYF. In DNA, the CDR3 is TGTGCCAGCAGCTTAGGGGTTAGCTCGGGCGGGAACATTCAGTACTTC.

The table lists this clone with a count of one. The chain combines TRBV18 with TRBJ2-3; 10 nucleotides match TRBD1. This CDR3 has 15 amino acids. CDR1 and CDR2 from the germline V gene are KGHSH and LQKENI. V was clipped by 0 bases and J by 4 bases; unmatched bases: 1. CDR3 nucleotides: TGTGCCAGCTCACCACCGGGGACAGGGGCAGATACGCAGTATTTT. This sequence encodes CASSPPGTGADTQYF.

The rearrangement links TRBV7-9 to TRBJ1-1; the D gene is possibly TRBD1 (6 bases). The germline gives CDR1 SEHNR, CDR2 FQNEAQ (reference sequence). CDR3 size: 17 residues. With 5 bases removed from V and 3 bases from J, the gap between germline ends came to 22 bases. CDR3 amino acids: CASSPKGLGQRDTEAFF. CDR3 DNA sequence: TGTGCCAGCAGCCCTAAGGGATTGGGACAACGGGACACTGAAGCTTTCTTT.

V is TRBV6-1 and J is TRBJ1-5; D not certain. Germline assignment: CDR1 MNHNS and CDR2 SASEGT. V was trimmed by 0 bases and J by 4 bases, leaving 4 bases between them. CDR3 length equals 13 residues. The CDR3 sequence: CASSEAPNQPQHF. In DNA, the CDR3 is TGTGCCAGCAGTGAAGCTCCAAATCAGCCCCAGCATTTT.

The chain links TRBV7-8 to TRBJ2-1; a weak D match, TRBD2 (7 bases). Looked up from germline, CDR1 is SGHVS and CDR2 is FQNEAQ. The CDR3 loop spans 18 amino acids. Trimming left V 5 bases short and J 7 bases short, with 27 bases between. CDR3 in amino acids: CASSPRNDLGGARNEQFF. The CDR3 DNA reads TGTGCCAGCAGCCCCAGAAATGATTTGGGGGGGGCTCGGAATGAGCAGTTCTTC.

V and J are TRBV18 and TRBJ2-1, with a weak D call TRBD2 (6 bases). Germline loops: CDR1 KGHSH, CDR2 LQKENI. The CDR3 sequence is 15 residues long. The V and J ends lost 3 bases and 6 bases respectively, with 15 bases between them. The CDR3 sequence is CASSPPAVGGNEQFF. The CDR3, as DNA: TGTGCCAGCTCACCCCCGGCAGTGGGGGGCAATGAGCAGTTCTTC.

In DNA, the CDR3 is TGTGCCAGCAGCTTCCGAGAAACAGGGTGGCAAGAGACCCAGTACTTC. It codes for CASSFRETGWQETQYF. The V call is TRBV13, the J call TRBJ2-5; a weak D match, TRBD1 (6 bases). The CDR3 extends over 16 amino acids. The germline V gene has CDR1 PRHDT and CDR2 FYEKMQ (reference sequence). V was shortened by 3 bases and J by 2 bases, with 16 bases between the two germline ends.

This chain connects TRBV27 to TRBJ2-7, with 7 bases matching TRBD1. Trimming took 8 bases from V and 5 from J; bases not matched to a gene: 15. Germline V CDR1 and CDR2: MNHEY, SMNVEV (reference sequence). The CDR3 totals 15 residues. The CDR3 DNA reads TGTGCCAGCCGTCCCGGGACAGAGTCGGACCACGAGCAGTACTTC. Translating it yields CASRPGTESDHEQYF.

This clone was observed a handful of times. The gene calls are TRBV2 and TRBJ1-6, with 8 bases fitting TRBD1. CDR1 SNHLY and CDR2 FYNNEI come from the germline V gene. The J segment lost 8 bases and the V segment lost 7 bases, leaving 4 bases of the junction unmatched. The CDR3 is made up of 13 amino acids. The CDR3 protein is CASTQDRDSPLHF. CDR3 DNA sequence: TGTGCCAGCACCCAGGACAGGGATTCACCCCTCCACTTT.

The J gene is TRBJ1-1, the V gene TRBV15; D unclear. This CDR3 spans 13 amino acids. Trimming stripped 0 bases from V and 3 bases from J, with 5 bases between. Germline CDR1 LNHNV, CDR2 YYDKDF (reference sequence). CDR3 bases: TGTGCCACCAGCAGAGATCTTGACACTGAAGCTTTCTTT. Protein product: CATSRDLDTEAFF.

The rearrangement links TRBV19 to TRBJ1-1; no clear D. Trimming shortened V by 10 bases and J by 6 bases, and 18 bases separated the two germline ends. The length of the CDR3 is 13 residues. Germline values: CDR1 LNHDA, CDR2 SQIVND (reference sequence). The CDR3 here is CATSPGRIAEAFF. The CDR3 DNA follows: TGTGCCACTTCCCCCGGGAGGATCGCTGAAGCTTTCTTT.

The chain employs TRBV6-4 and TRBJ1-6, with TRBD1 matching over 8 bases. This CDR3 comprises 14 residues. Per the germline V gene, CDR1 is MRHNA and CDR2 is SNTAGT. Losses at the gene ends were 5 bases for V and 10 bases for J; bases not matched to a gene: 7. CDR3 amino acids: CASSTGDRRSPLHF. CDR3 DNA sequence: TGTGCCAGCAGTACCGGGGACAGGAGGTCACCCCTCCACTTT.